This T cell receptor (beta chain) was sequenced for a study of blood T cell repertoires in COVID-19. Study-wide context: Collection of acute and convalescent COVID-19 samples took place in the United States, Italy and Spain. PBMCs, B-cell-depleted T cells, or T cells were the source of the cDNA or gDNA that made up the material.

As for this clone: The sample holds other DNA sequences that translate to the same CDR3.

Germline V gene data show CDR1 as KGHSH and CDR2 as LQKENI. This CDR3 has 13 residues. Trimming shortened V by 3 bases and J by 2 bases, and 7 bases separated the two germline ends. In the source study's methods: Using reference gene primer amplification, nucleated cell counts were estimated. Here immunoSEQ multiplex PCR was the method, and the copy in TCRdb shows in-frame clones only, minus some. That table gives V, J and clone size, and the DNA gave D and trimming. The table includes 200,000 to 250,000 clones, about 85% detected once. Sequenced material: peripheral blood. The clonotype comes from a woman aged 80 or older with active or convalescent COVID-19. The rearrangement joins TRBV18 to TRBJ2-5; D unclear. CDR3: CASSPPSQETQYF. DNA of the CDR3: TGTGCCAGCTCACCTCCCTCGCAAGAGACCCAGTACTTC. The full variable domain, with the rest looked up from reference TRBV18 and TRBJ2-5, is NAGVMQNPRHLVRRRGQEARLRCSPMKGHSHVYWYRQLPEEGLKFMVYLQKENIIDESGMPKERFSAEFPKEGPSILRIQQVVRGDSAAYFCASSPPSQETQYFGPGTRLLVL.